This is a list of T cell receptor beta chains from one sample in a study of blood T cell repertoires in COVID-19. TCRdb keeps only in-frame clones here, not all; method: immunoSEQ multiplex PCR. The repertoire consists of about 34,000 clones, with over 75% occurring once and the leading ten covering approximately 16%. Sequencing was done on a sample of peripheral blood. These receptor sequences come from a woman aged 55-75 years with active COVID-19. Both conserved end residues are part of each CDR3. A D gene is named only where the DNA matches it firmly. Size tells how often a clone was seen (once, few, many) or the class of an expanded clone, and some rows leave it out.

len,abundance,v_gene,j_gene,d_gene,CDR3nt,CDR3aa
13,.,TRBV7-9,TRBJ2-1,TRBD2,TGTGCCAGCAGCTGGGGGGGTTCGGGTGAGCAGTTCTTC,CASSWGGSGEQFF
13,.,TRBV30,TRBJ1-3,.,TGTGCCTGGAGTCGACAGTCTGGAAACACCATATATTTT,CAWSRQSGNTIYF
16,.,TRBV7-2,TRBJ2-7,.,TGTGCCAGCAGCTGGGAATGGACGGGAAGGGAGAATGAGCAGTACTTC,CASSWEWTGRENEQYF
16,.,TRBV7-2,TRBJ2-7,TRBD2,TGTGCCAGCAGCTTAGGTCCTAGCGGGAGCTCCTACGAGCAGTACTTC,CASSLGPSGSSYEQYF
14,.,TRBV9,TRBJ1-1,.,TGTGCCAGCAGCTCCCTCGACAGGATGGTGGAAGCTTTCTTT,CASSSLDRMVEAFF
12,.,TRBV19,TRBJ1-2,.,TGTGCCAGTAGTACAGGGCTTCGGGGCTACACCTTC,CASSTGLRGYTF
13,.,TRBV3-1/TRBV3-2,TRBJ2-4,TRBD2,TGTGCCAGCGCCCAGCGGGGGACAAACATTCAGTACTTC,CASAQRGTNIQYF
19,.,TRBV27,TRBJ2-2,TRBD2,TGTGCCAGCAGTTTATACGGGACTAGCGGGAGGGCGCGTACCGGGGAGCTGTTTTTT,CASSLYGTSGRARTGELFF
13,once,TRBV3-1/TRBV3-2,TRBJ2-1,.,TGTGCCAGCAGCCAGGGAGGATACAATGAGCAGTTCTTC,CASSQGGYNEQFF
14,.,TRBV5-6,TRBJ1-3,.,TGTGCCAGCAGCCCCGGGACACTTGGAAACACCATATATTTT,CASSPGTLGNTIYF
17,once,TRBV5-1,TRBJ2-2,TRBD1,TGCGCCAGCAGCTTGGCTGTAGGGACAGCTGACACCGGGGAGCTGTTTTTT,CASSLAVGTADTGELFF
12,once,TRBV5-8,TRBJ2-7,.,TGTGCCATCCCAGGCAGCTCCTACGAGCAGTACTTC,CAIPGSSYEQYF
18,once,TRBV5-3,TRBJ2-7,TRBD1,TGTGCCAGAAGCTTGGACGTAACTGGTCGGGACAGGAACTACGAGCAGTACTTC,CARSLDVTGRDRNYEQYF
11,.,TRBV19,TRBJ1-2,.,TGTGCCAGTTCCCTTAACTATGGCTACACCTTC,CASSLNYGYTF
16,.,TRBV7-6,TRBJ2-2,.,TGTGCCAGCACCGTCCTGTCGAGGGGAGGCACCGGGGAGCTGTTTTTT,CASTVLSRGGTGELFF
16,.,TRBV7-9,TRBJ2-5,TRBD1,TGTGCCAGCAGCCCCGGAACGGGACAGGGAGTCGAGACCCAGTACTTC,CASSPGTGQGVETQYF
13,.,TRBV28,TRBJ2-7,.,TGTGCCAGCAGCCGGGACTCCCCCTACGAGCAGTACTTC,CASSRDSPYEQYF
15,.,TRBV7-2,TRBJ1-1,TRBD1,TGTGCCAGCTCAGGGACAGGGGGGAGAGGAACTGAAGCTTTCTTT,CASSGTGGRGTEAFF
15,.,TRBV7-3,TRBJ2-1,.,TGTGCCAGCAGCTTATCAGGGGTTTCCTACAATGAGCAGTTCTTC,CASSLSGVSYNEQFF
14,once,TRBV5-6,TRBJ1-2,TRBD1,TGTGCCAGCAGCCGGACAGGTCTTTCCTATGGCTACACCTTC,CASSRTGLSYGYTF
16,.,TRBV5-4,TRBJ2-3,TRBD2,TGTGCCAGCAGCTTGTGGATTAGCGGGGGCACAGATACGCAGTATTTT,CASSLWISGGTDTQYF
13,.,TRBV29-1,TRBJ1-5,.,TGCAGCGCGGGGGACCGCCTAGGGGGGCCCCAGCATTTT,CSAGDRLGGPQHF
10,.,TRBV30,TRBJ1-2,.,TGTGCCGGCCGACAGTATGGCTACACCTTC,CAGRQYGYTF
15,.,TRBV13,TRBJ2-1,.,TGTGCCAGCAGCTTCGGGGGAAGCTCCTACAATGAGCAGTTCTTC,CASSFGGSSYNEQFF
14,.,TRBV19,TRBJ2-2,.,TGTGCCAGTAGTAACGGAGGGGTCCCCGGGGAGCTGTTTTTT,CASSNGGVPGELFF
15,once,TRBV19,TRBJ2-5,TRBD2,TGTGCCAGTAGTATCTTGAGCGGGACTCGTGAGACCCAGTACTTC,CASSILSGTRETQYF
18,.,TRBV19,TRBJ2-5,TRBD2,TGTGCCAGTAGTATAGCTGGAGGTGGTAGCGGGGTTGAAGAGACCCAGTACTTC,CASSIAGGGSGVEETQYF
14,.,TRBV15,TRBJ2-7,.,TGTGCCACCAGCCCTCGGACTACAGGCTACGAGCAGTACTTC,CATSPRTTGYEQYF
14,.,TRBV2,TRBJ1-4,.,TGTGCCAGCAGTGAACGACAGGTTAATGAAAAACTGTTTTTT,CASSERQVNEKLFF
14,.,TRBV6-5,TRBJ2-7,.,TGTGCCAGCAGTTACGGGACTGAAACCTACGAGCAGTACTTC,CASSYGTETYEQYF
13,.,TRBV10-3,TRBJ1-5,TRBD1,TGTGCCATCAGTGAGGACAGGGATCAGCCCCAGCATTTT,CAISEDRDQPQHF
14,.,TRBV6-5,TRBJ1-5,.,TGTGCCAGCAGCCCCCACAGTAGCAATCAGCCCCAGCATTTT,CASSPHSSNQPQHF
13,few,TRBV7-3,TRBJ1-6,TRBD1,TGTGCCAGCAGCTTAGCAGGGGGGTCACCCCTCCACTTT,CASSLAGGSPLHF
14,.,TRBV6-6,TRBJ2-3,.,TGTGCCAGCAGTTACGGGAGTAGCGCAGATACGCAGTATTTT,CASSYGSSADTQYF
15,.,TRBV7-9,TRBJ2-7,.,TGTGCCAGCGGACCGTCGGGACAAACTTTCTACGAGCAGTACTTC,CASGPSGQTFYEQYF
15,.,TRBV5-4,TRBJ2-7,.,TGTGCCAGCAGCTTGGATTTACCCAGCTCCTACGAGCAGTACTTC,CASSLDLPSSYEQYF
16,few,TRBV5-5,TRBJ1-3,.,TGTGCCAGCAGCTCGCACCTACAGGGCTCTGGAAACACCATATATTTT,CASSSHLQGSGNTIYF
14,.,TRBV7-2,TRBJ1-6,TRBD1,TGTGCCAGCAGCTTAAACAGGGGCAATTCACCCCTCCACTTT,CASSLNRGNSPLHF
11,few,TRBV28,TRBJ2-7,.,TGTGCCAGCTTCGGGTCCTACGAGCAGTACTTC,CASFGSYEQYF
14,once,TRBV2,TRBJ2-7,TRBD1,TGTGCCAGCAGTGTGGACAGGGGAACCTACGAGCAGTACTTC,CASSVDRGTYEQYF
18,few,TRBV9,TRBJ2-2,TRBD2,TGTGCCAGCAGCGTAGATGGTTGGGCTAGCGGACACACCGGGGAGCTGTTTTTT,CASSVDGWASGHTGELFF
16,.,TRBV5-4,TRBJ2-5,TRBD1,TGTGCCAGCAGCCCCGGAGGACAGGGTCATTTAGAGACCCAGTACTTC,CASSPGGQGHLETQYF
13,.,TRBV7-6,TRBJ2-4,.,TGTGCCAGCAGCTTATCCTCCAAAAACATTCAGTACTTC,CASSLSSKNIQYF
15,once,TRBV9,TRBJ2-2,.,TGTGCCAGCAGCGTAGAGCAACAGCACACCGGGGAGCTGTTTTTT,CASSVEQQHTGELFF
12,.,TRBV30,TRBJ2-1,TRBD1,TGTGCCTGGGACAGGGGATCTAATGAGCAGTTCTTC,CAWDRGSNEQFF
16,once,TRBV27,TRBJ2-4,TRBD1,TGTGCCAGCAGTTGGCTGGACAGGGCTGGCAAAAACATTCAGTACTTC,CASSWLDRAGKNIQYF
12,.,TRBV28,TRBJ2-2,.,TGTGCCAGCAGTCTCGGTCCCGGGGAGCTGTTTTTT,CASSLGPGELFF
13,.,TRBV5-1,TRBJ1-1,.,TGCGCCAGCAGCTTGTCAGGAAATGGGCTAGCTTTCTTT,CASSLSGNGLAFF